The rows below give T cell receptor beta chains drawn from one sample of a study of OX40 agonist ivuxolimab in advanced cancers. Profiling relied on immunoSEQ multiplex PCR, and the TCRdb table lists in-frame clones only, not all of them. The profile shows about 29,000 clones, roughly 90% of them singletons. The material sequenced was CD4+ or CD8+ T cells sorted from blood, taken in a trial of the OX40 agonist ivuxolimab. The receptors stem from an adult with an advanced solid tumor such as melanoma, head and neck, liver or kidney cancer. CDR3s include the opening cysteine and the closing phenylalanine or tryptophan. D genes are given only for firm matches. Clone size, where shown, is once, few, many, or a class for clones that have expanded.

V gene	J gene	clone size	D gene	CDR3 DNA	CDR3 protein
TRBV28	TRBJ2-1	NA	NA	TGTGCCAGCAGTTGGCAAAAGAGCTCCTACAATGAGCAGTTCTTC	CASSWQKSSYNEQFF
TRBV27	TRBJ2-5	NA	NA	TGTGCCAGCAGTTTAGGGAACCAAGAGACCCAGTACTTC	CASSLGNQETQYF
TRBV7-9	TRBJ2-7	NA	NA	TGTGCCAGCAGCTTATCCCCAGGGAGCATCTACGAGCAGTACTTC	CASSLSPGSIYEQYF
TRBV4-3	TRBJ2-1	NA	NA	TGCGCCAGCAGCCAAGAGGAAGCGAACTACAATGAGCAGTTCTTC	CASSQEEANYNEQFF
TRBV6-1	TRBJ1-1	once	NA	TGTGCCAGCAGTCTGAGAGGAACTGAAGCTTTCTTT	CASSLRGTEAFF
TRBV19	TRBJ2-7	NA	TRBD2	TGTGCCAGTAGTCTCACTAGCGGTCCATTCTACGAGCAGTACTTC	CASSLTSGPFYEQYF
TRBV1	TRBJ2-4	NA	NA	TGCACCAGCAGCGAACCCGTAGGGGGCTTC	CTSSEPVGGF
TRBV28	TRBJ2-7	NA	NA	TGTGCCAGCAGCCCTCCCGGGACGGACTACGAGCAGTACTTC	CASSPPGTDYEQYF
TRBV9	TRBJ2-7	NA	TRBD2	TGTGCCAGCAGCATACTAGCGGGGGGCGACTACGAGCAGTACTTC	CASSILAGGDYEQYF
TRBV6-5	TRBJ1-1	NA	TRBD1	TGTGCCAGCACGACCGGGACAGGGGTTGCTGAAGCTTTCTTT	CASTTGTGVAEAFF
TRBV11-3	TRBJ2-1	NA	NA	TGTGCCAGCAGCTTAGATCGCAACGCCTACAATGAGCAGTTCTTC	CASSLDRNAYNEQFF
TRBV5-1	TRBJ2-5	once	NA	TGCGCCAGCAGCTTGGCACAGGTCTACGACCAAGAGACCCAGTACTTC	CASSLAQVYDQETQYF
TRBV28	TRBJ1-1	NA	NA	TGTGCCAGCAGTTGGGGCGGCTACACTGAAGCTTTCTTT	CASSWGGYTEAFF
TRBV9	TRBJ2-1	NA	NA	TGTGCCAGCAGCGTAGGGGCCGGAGCTAACAATGAGCAGTTCTTC	CASSVGAGANNEQFF
TRBV11-3	TRBJ2-1	NA	TRBD1	TGTGCCAGCAGCTTAGATCGAGGGACAGAAACCTACAATGAGCAGTTCTTC	CASSLDRGTETYNEQFF
TRBV5-6	TRBJ1-1	NA	TRBD1	TGTGCCAGCAGCTGGACTGGACAGGGTGACACTGAAGCTTTCTTT	CASSWTGQGDTEAFF
TRBV29-1	TRBJ2-1	NA	NA	TGCAGCGTTGTGAAGAACAATGAGCAGTTCTTC	CSVVKNNEQFF
TRBV7-2	TRBJ2-1	NA	NA	TGTGCCAGCAGCCCCCCTTGGAATGAGCAGTTCTTC	CASSPPWNEQFF
TRBV27	TRBJ2-1	NA	NA	TGTGCCAGCAGTTTCTTTGGGACTTCCTCCTACAATGAGCAGTTCTTC	CASSFFGTSSYNEQFF
TRBV7-6	TRBJ2-2	NA	TRBD2	TGTGCCAGCAGCAGGGGAGGGACTAGCGGGGCCGGGGAGCTGTTTTTT	CASSRGGTSGAGELFF
TRBV19	TRBJ1-1	NA	TRBD1	TGTGCCAGTAGTATGGGACAGGGCAAGGGGGACACTGAAGCTTTCTTT	CASSMGQGKGDTEAFF